One and the same sample provided the 17 T cell receptor beta chains below, sequenced in a study of cytomegalovirus exposure and HLA in healthy donors. PCR amplification relied on 60 Vbeta primers (plus 13 Jbeta primers). Using immunoSEQ multiplex PCR, the repertoire was profiled, and TCRdb retains in-frame clones only, with some absent. The sample lists more than 95,000 clones, about three quarters occurring once. Sequenced material: PBMCs. These receptor sequences come from a woman in her forties in good health and CMV-seropositive.

Points on this clone: One end of the junction does not line up with germline, which may come from a read error. The chain is built from TRBV7-9 and TRBJ2-4, with 7 bases lining up with TRBD2. The length of the CDR3 is 18 residues. In germline, CDR1 is SEHNR, CDR2 FQNEAQ (reference sequence). The CDR3 loop reads CSSSLPVTGGWAKNIQYF. The DNA of the CDR3 is TGTTCCAGCAGCTTACCGGTGACCGGGGGGTGGGCCAAAAACATTCAGTACTTC. Complete variable domain (other parts from reference TRBV7-9 and TRBJ2-4): DTGVSQNPRHKITKRGQNVTFRCDPISEHNRLYWYRQTLGQGPEFLTYFQNEAQLEKSRLLSDRFSAERPKGSFSTLEIQRTEQGDSAMYLCSSSLPVTGGWAKNIQYFGAGTRLSVL.

As to this clone: At one end, the junction sequence differs from germline, possibly due to a read error. The rearrangement joins TRBV10-3 to TRBJ1-3; D gene unclear. Germline V gene lookup returns CDR1 ENHRY and CDR2 SYGVKD. There are 12 residues in the CDR3. The CDR3 loop is CAIRNSRNTIYF. In nucleotides, the CDR3 is TGTGCCATCAGGAACTCTAGAAACACCATATATTTT.

This chain uses TRBV6-5 with TRBJ2-1; TRBD2 agrees at 8 bases. The CDR3 runs 13 residues. J lost 2 bases, V lost 8 bases, and 2 bases had no gene match. Germline-derived CDR1 and CDR2 are MNHEY and SVGAGI. The CDR3 DNA sequence: TGTGCCAGCCGCGGGGGGACCTACAATGAGCAGTTCTTC. Its protein product is CASRGGTYNEQFF.

This sequence joins TRBV28 and TRBJ1-4, with no clear D. This CDR3 is built from 17 residues. Deletions cut 2 bases from V and 5 bases from J, with 18 bases between. From germline, CDR1 is MDHEN and CDR2 SYDVKM. The CDR3 sequence: CASSLEVGRVLNEKLFF. CDR3 bases: TGTGCCAGCAGTTTAGAAGTGGGGAGGGTTCTCAATGAAAAACTGTTTTTT.

The sample holds a few counts of this clone. The chain employs TRBV19 and TRBJ1-6; 11 bases fit TRBD1. After removal of 6 bases from V and 8 bases from J, the junction contained 3 bases not matched to a gene. This CDR3 has 14 amino acids. Germline V gene lookup returns CDR1 LNHDA and CDR2 SQIVND (reference sequence). CDR3 nucleotides: TGTGCCAGTAGACCGGGACAGGGGGATTCACCCCTCCACTTT. The encoded protein is CASRPGQGDSPLHF.

The chain combines TRBV11-2 with TRBJ2-7; 8 bases are shared with TRBD2. V gave up 1 base and J gave up 5 bases; unmatched junction bases: 7. CDR3 length: 15 residues. Germline values: CDR1 SGHAT, CDR2 FQNNGV. The CDR3 loop reads CASSLGSSGRDEQYF. CDR3 nucleotides: TGTGCCAGCAGCTTAGGTTCGAGCGGGAGAGACGAGCAGTACTTC.

This clone was seen a handful of times. The chain couples TRBV16 to TRBJ1-2; no clear D gene. The CDR3 contains 14 residues. Germline-derived CDR1 and CDR2 are KGHSY and FQNENV. Between the trimmed V and J ends, which lost 5 bases and 0 bases, there was a span of 10 bases. CDR3 residues: CASSYGSSNYGYTF. CDR3 bases: TGTGCCAGCAGCTACGGGAGTTCTAACTATGGCTACACCTTC.

For the CDR3, the DNA is TGTGCCAGCAGTGCACGGACTAGCGGGAGGGGAGGGAATGAGCAGTTCTTC. This codes for CASSARTSGRGGNEQFF. V and J are TRBV6-1 and TRBJ2-1; 15 bases line up with TRBD2. The CDR3 runs to 17 residues. V shed 4 bases, J shed 7 bases, and the junction held 8 bases outside the gene matches. Germline CDR1 reads MNHNS; CDR2 reads SASEGT.

This clone showed up just once. V and J are TRBV7-3 and TRBJ2-7; 11 bases align to TRBD1. J gave up 7 bases and V 5 bases, and 4 bases lay outside the gene matches. The germline gives CDR1 SGHTA, CDR2 FQGTGA. The CDR3 is 13 amino acids. This chain's CDR3 is CASSRGQGEEQYF. CDR3 in DNA: TGTGCCAGCAGCCGGGGACAGGGGGAAGAGCAGTACTTC.

This clone occurred many times. The chain uses TRBV6-5 and TRBJ2-5; 10 nucleotides align to TRBD2. In germline, CDR1 is MNHEY, CDR2 SVGAGI. The CDR3 is 12 amino acids. Germline trimming cut 7 bases from V and 9 bases from J; bases unmatched to any gene: 5. This CDR3 reads CASKGTSVAQYF. For the CDR3, the DNA is TGTGCCAGCAAGGGGACTAGCGTAGCCCAGTACTTC.

This clone has only one observation. This chain joins TRBV6-1 and TRBJ2-7; D might be TRBD2 (5 bases). Germline V gene lookup returns CDR1 MNHNS and CDR2 SASEGT. Trimming shortened V by 7 bases and J by 2 bases, and 15 bases separated the two germline ends. This CDR3 is 14 amino acids long. The CDR3 DNA follows: TGTGCCAGCACCCCCCCCCTAGCAACCTACGAGCAGTACTTC. Translation: CASTPPLATYEQYF.

V gene TRBV27 combines with J gene TRBJ1-5, with D possibly matching TRBD1 (6 bases). From germline, CDR1 is MNHEY and CDR2 SMNVEV (reference sequence). The V end was cut by 6 bases, the J end by 4 bases, with 10 bases between. The CDR3 runs 13 residues. CDR3 loop: CASSGGLNQPQHF. The DNA of the CDR3 is TGTGCCAGCAGCGGGGGGCTTAATCAGCCCCAGCATTTT.

The chain joins TRBV4-1 to TRBJ1-2; 8 nucleotides agree with TRBD1. Germline trimming cut 2 bases from V and 1 base from J; bases unmatched to any gene: 12. CDR1 and CDR2 (germline): MGHRA, YSYEKL. The CDR3 covers 18 residues. The CDR3 loop is CASSQRGLRDRLNYGYTF. CDR3 sequence (DNA): TGCGCCAGCAGCCAAAGGGGGCTCCGGGACAGGCTTAACTATGGCTACACCTTC.

The chain employs TRBV29-1 and TRBJ2-5; D might be TRBD1 (5 bases). The CDR3 loop spans 13 amino acids. Trimming shortened V by 3 bases and J by 5 bases, and 13 bases separated the two germline ends. Germline lookup yields CDR1 SQVTM and CDR2 ANQGSEA. The chain's CDR3 is CSVEARVRETQYF. CDR3 nucleotide sequence: TGCAGCGTTGAGGCCAGGGTCAGGGAGACCCAGTACTTC.

As DNA, the CDR3 is TGTGCCAGCAGAAAGGGGGCAGCTAACACTGAAGCTTTCTTT. Translating it yields CASRKGAANTEAFF. This chain joins TRBV5-5 and TRBJ1-1; 7 bases line up with TRBD1. The CDR3 has 14 amino acids. Trimming took 5 bases from V and 2 from J; bases not matched to a gene: 6. CDR1 and CDR2 (germline): SGHKS, YYEKEE (reference sequence).

The J gene is TRBJ2-1, the V gene TRBV2; 12 positions match TRBD2. The CDR3 covers 16 residues. The germline V gene encodes CDR1 SNHLY and CDR2 FYNNEI. V was pared by 2 bases and J by 5 bases, with 4 bases of the junction left unmatched. The CDR3 reads CASSESPSGGDNEQFF. CDR3 nucleotides: TGTGCCAGCAGTGAAAGTCCTAGCGGGGGGGACAATGAGCAGTTCTTC.

The chain joins TRBV10-1 to TRBJ2-1; 9 nucleotides align to TRBD1. Trimming cost V 4 bases and J 8 bases; bases outside gene matches: 9. CDR3 size: 15 residues. Germline V gene data show CDR1 as WNHNN and CDR2 as SYGVQD (reference sequence). The CDR3 bases are TGCGCCAGCAGTGGGGTTGGGACAGGGCACGATGAGCAGTTCTTC. It is translated as CASSGVGTGHDEQFF.